This section outlines one T cell receptor beta chain sequence together with its context. Its antigen remains unknown. As to time point: persistent/refractory GD, antithyroid drugs over 5 years with positive TRAb. Extracted PBMC RNA gave rise to the TCR library. According to the study, TCR beta libraries were built with iRepertoire HTBI primers and CDR3-region Arm-PCR. Using its own MiXCR run on the multiplex PCR reads, TCRdb lists one record per CDR3 protein. Among 600,000 to 800,000 distinct CDR3 sequences listed, around 30% were seen once. The source of the sample is a study of regulatory T cells in long-lasting Graves disease. The ends lost 4 bases at V and 0 bases at J; junction bases unmatched: 19. The CDR3 contains 21 residues. Germline CDR1 reads MGHRA; CDR2 reads YSYEKL. Broader study findings: Persistent disease samples used TRBV28, TRBJ1-2 and TRBJ2-5 preferentially.

V usage is TRBV4-1 and J usage is TRBJ2-4, with 9 positions matching TRBD1. Here the sequenced sample was peripheral blood mononuclear cells (PBMCs), taken when the disease was refractory, from a patient treated with antithyroid drugs. This clonotype originated in a female donor with Graves disease. This CDR3 reads CASSLRLIGTGLPLAKNIQYF. In DNA form, the CDR3 reads TGCGCCAGCAGCCTTAGACTCATCGGGACAGGGCTCCCTTTAGCCAAAAACATTCAGTACTTC.